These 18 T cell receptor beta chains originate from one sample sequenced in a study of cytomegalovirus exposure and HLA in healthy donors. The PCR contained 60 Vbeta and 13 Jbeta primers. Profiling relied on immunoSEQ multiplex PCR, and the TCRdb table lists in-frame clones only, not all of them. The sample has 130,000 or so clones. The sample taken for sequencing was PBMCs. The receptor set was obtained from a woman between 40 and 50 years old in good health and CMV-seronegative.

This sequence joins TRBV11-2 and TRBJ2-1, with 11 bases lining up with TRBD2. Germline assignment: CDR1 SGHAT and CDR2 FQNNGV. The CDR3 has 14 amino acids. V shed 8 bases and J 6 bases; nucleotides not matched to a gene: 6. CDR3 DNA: TGTGCCAGCCGCCTAGCGGGGGGCCTCAATGAGCAGTTCTTC. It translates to CASRLAGGLNEQFF.

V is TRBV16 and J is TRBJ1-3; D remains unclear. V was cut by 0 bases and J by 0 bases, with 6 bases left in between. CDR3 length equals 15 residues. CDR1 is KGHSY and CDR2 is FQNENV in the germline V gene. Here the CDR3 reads CASSQSSISGNTIYF. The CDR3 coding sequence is TGTGCCAGCAGCCAATCATCCATCTCTGGAAACACCATATATTTT.

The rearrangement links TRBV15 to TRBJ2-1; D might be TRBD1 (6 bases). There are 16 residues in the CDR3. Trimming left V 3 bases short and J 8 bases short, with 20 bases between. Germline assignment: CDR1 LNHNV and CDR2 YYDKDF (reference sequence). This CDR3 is CATSSRQERSMDEQFF. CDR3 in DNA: TGTGCCACCAGCAGTAGACAGGAACGTTCCATGGATGAGCAGTTCTTC.

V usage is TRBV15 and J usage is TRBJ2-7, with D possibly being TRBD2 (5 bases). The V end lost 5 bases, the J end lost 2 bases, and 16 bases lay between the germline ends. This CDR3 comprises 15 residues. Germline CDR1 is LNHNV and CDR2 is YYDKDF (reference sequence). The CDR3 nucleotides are TGTGCCACCAGCGGGGTTCTCTCGGGAACCTACGAGCAGTACTTC. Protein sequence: CATSGVLSGTYEQYF.

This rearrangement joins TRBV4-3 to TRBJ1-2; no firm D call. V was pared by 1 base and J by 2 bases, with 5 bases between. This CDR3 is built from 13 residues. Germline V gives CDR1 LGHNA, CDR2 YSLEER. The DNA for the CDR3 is TGCGCCAGCAGCCAAGTTAGCAACTATGGCTACACCTTC. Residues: CASSQVSNYGYTF.

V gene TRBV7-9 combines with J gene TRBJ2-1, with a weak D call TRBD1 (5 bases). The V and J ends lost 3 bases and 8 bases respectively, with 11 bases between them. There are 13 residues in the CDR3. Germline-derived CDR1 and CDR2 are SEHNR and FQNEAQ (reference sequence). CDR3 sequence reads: CASSFGADDEQFF. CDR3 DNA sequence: TGTGCCAGCAGCTTTGGGGCTGACGATGAGCAGTTCTTC.

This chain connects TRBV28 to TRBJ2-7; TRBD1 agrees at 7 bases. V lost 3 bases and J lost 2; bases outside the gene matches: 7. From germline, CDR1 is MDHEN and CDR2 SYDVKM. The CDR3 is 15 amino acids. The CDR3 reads CASSLTGPTTYEQYF. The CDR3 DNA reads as TGTGCCAGCAGTTTGACAGGGCCCACGACCTACGAGCAGTACTTC.

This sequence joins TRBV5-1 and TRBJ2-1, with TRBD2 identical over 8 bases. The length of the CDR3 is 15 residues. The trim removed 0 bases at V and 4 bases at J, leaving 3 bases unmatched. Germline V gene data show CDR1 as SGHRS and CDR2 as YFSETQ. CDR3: CASSLAGGDYNEQFF. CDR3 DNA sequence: TGCGCCAGCAGCTTGGCGGGGGGGGATTACAATGAGCAGTTCTTC.

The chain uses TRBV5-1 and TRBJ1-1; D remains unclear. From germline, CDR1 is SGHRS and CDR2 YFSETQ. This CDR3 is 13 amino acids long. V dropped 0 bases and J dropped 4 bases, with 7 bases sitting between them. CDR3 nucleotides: TGCGCCAGCAGCTTGGCGACTGGCACTGAAGCTTTCTTT. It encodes CASSLATGTEAFF.

The CDR3 protein is CASSQDRLSTGHSTF. The CDR3 coding sequence is TGCGCCAGCAGCCAAGATCGGTTAAGTACAGGGCACAGCACCTTC. The J gene is TRBJ1-2, the V gene TRBV4-3; perhaps TRBD1 as D (6 bases). This CDR3 contains 15 residues. Between the trimmed V and J ends, which lost 0 bases and 13 bases, there was a span of 21 bases. Per germline, CDR1 LGHNA and CDR2 YSLEER.

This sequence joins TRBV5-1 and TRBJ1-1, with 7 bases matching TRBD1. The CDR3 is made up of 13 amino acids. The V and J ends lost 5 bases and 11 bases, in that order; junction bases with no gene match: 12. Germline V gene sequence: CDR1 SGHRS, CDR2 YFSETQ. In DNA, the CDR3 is TGCGCCAGCAGTAATGGGACAGTTAAAAATGCTTTCTTT. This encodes CASSNGTVKNAFF.

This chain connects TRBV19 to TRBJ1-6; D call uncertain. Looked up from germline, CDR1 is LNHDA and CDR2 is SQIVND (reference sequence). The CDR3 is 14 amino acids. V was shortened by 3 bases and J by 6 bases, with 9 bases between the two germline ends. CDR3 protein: CASSMREVNSPLHF. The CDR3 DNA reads TGTGCCAGTAGTATGCGGGAGGTTAATTCACCCCTCCACTTT.

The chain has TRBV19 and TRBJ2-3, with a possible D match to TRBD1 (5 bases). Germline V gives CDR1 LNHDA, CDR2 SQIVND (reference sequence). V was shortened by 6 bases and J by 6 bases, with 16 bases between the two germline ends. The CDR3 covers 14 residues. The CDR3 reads CASSVQGSADTQYF. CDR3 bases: TGTGCCAGTAGCGTGCAGGGATCAGCGGATACGCAGTATTTT.

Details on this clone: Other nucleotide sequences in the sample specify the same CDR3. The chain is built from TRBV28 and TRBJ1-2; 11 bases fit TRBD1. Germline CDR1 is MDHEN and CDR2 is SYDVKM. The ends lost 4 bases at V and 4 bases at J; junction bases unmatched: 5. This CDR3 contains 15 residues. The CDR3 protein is CASSSTGTGGYGYTF. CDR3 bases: TGTGCCAGCAGTTCTACCGGGACAGGGGGCTATGGCTACACCTTC.

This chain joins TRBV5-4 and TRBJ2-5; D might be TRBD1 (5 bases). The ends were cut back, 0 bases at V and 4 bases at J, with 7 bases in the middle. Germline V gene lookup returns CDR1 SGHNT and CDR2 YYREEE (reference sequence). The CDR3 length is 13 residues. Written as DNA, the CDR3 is TGTGCCAGCAGCTTGGAGGGGATAGAGACCCAGTACTTC. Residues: CASSLEGIETQYF.

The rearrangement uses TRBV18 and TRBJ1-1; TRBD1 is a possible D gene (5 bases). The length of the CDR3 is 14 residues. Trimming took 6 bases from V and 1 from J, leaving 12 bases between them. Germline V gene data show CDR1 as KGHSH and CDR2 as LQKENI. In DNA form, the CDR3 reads TGTGCCAGCTCCCTAAACGGACAGAACACTGAAGCTTTCTTT. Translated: CASSLNGQNTEAFF.

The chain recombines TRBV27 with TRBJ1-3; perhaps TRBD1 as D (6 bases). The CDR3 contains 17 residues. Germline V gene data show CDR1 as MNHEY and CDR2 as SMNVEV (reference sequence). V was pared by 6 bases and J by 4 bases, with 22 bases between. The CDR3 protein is CASRQTPAGAVGNTIYF. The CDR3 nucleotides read TGTGCCAGCAGGCAAACCCCGGCGGGGGCGGTCGGAAACACCATATATTTT.

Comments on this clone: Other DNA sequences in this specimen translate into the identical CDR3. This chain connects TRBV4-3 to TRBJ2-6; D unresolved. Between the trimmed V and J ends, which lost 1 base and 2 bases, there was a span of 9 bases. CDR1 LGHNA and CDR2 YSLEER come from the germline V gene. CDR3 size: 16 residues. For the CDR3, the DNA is TGCGCCAGCAGCCAAGTTGCAGGAACTGGGGCCAACGTCCTGACTTTC. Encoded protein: CASSQVAGTGANVLTF.